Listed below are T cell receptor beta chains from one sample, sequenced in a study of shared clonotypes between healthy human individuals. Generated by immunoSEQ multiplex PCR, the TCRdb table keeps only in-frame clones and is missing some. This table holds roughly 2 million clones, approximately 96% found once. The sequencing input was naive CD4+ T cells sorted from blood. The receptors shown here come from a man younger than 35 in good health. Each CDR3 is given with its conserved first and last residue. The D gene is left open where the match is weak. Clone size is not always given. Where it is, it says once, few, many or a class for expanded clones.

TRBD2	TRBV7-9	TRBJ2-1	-	CASSLRGGLVQFF	TGTGCCAGCAGCTTACGGGGGGGACTAGTGCAGTTCTTC
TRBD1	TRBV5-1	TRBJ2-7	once	CASSWAGQAGYEQYF	TGCGCCAGCAGCTGGGCGGGACAGGCAGGCTACGAGCAGTACTTC
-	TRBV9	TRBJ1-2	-	CASSVDMEANYGYTF	TGTGCCAGCAGCGTTGACATGGAAGCTAACTATGGCTACACCTTC
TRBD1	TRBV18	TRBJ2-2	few	CASSPPTGGTGELFF	TGTGCCAGCTCACCACCAACAGGGGGCACCGGGGAGCTGTTTTTT
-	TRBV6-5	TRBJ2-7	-	CASSYSRTYEQYF	TGTGCCAGCAGTTACTCGAGGACCTACGAGCAGTACTTC
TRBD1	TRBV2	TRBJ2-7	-	CASSGTGPASPYEQYF	TGTGCCAGCAGTGGGACAGGCCCCGCGTCCCCCTACGAGCAGTACTTC
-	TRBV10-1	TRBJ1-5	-	CASSESTAWNGQPQHF	TGCGCCAGCAGTGAGTCGACAGCGTGGAACGGTCAGCCCCAGCATTTT
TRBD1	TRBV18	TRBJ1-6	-	CASSRDRAREDSPLHF	TGTGCCAGCTCACGAGACAGGGCGCGGGAAGATTCACCCCTCCACTTT
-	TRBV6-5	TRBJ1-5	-	CASSGSSYSNQPQHF	TGTGCCAGCAGTGGTTCCAGCTATAGCAATCAGCCCCAGCATTTT
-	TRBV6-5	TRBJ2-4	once	CASTMGGAGKNIQYF	TGTGCCAGCACAATGGGGGGGGCCGGCAAAAACATTCAGTACTTC
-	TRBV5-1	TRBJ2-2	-	CASSLEGASPGELFF	TGCGCCAGCAGCTTGGAGGGCGCTAGCCCCGGGGAGCTGTTTTTT
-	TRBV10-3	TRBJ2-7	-	CAISESRAPMYF	TGTGCCATCAGTGAGTCGAGAGCCCCCATGTACTTC
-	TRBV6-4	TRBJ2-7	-	CPPEGLLSYEQYF	TGTCCACCCGAGGGTCTTCTCTCCTACGAGCAGTACTTC
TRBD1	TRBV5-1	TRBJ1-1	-	CASSPRDRVMNTEAFF	TGCGCCAGCAGCCCCCGGGACAGGGTCATGAACACTGAAGCTTTCTTT
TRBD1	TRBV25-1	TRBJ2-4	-	CASSASGTAIAKNIQYF	TGTGCCAGCAGTGCCTCCGGGACAGCCATAGCCAAAAACATTCAGTACTTC
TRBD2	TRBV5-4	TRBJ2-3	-	CASRYSGQRTDTQYF	TGTGCCAGCAGATATAGCGGGCAGCGCACAGATACGCAGTATTTT
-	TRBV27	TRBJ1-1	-	CASSYGSPMNTEAFF	TGTGCCAGCAGTTACGGGTCACCCATGAACACTGAAGCTTTCTTT
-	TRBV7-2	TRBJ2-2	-	CASSPPLGELFF	TGTGCCAGCAGCCCCCCTCTCGGGGAGCTGTTTTTT
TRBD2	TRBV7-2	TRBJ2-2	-	CASSLVPGGVTGELFF	TGTGCCAGCAGCTTAGTCCCGGGGGGGGTCACCGGGGAGCTGTTTTTT
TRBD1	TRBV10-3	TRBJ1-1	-	CAISVDRGRDTEAFF	TGTGCCATCAGTGTGGACAGGGGGCGGGACACTGAAGCTTTCTTT
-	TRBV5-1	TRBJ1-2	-	CASSLGSQVYGYTF	TGCGCCAGCAGCTTGGGGTCACAGGTCTATGGCTACACCTTC
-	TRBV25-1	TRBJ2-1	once	CASGTGGQAPYNEQFF	TGTGCCAGCGGCACGGGGGGACAGGCCCCATACAATGAGCAGTTCTTC
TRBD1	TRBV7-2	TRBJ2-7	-	CASSLVGTGAYEQYF	TGTGCCAGCAGCTTAGTTGGGACAGGGGCCTACGAGCAGTACTTC
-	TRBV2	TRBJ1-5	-	CASSEWGPGQPQHF	TGTGCCAGCAGTGAATGGGGACCTGGGCAGCCCCAGCATTTT
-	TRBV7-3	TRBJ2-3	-	CASSKNPSGSTDTQYF	TGTGCCAGCAGCAAAAACCCAAGCGGTAGCACAGATACGCAGTATTTT
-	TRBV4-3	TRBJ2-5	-	CASSQDRQAGRTQYF	TGCGCCAGCAGCCAAGATCGGCAGGCTGGACGGACCCAGTACTTC
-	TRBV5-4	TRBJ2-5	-	CASNEQRYQETQYF	TGTGCCAGCAACGAACAGAGGTACCAAGAGACCCAGTACTTC
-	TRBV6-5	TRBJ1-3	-	CASSTRLGGGNTIYF	TGTGCCAGCAGTACCCGTCTAGGAGGAGGAAACACCATATATTTT
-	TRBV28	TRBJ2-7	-	CASSLHAITYEQYF	TGTGCCAGCAGTTTACACGCAATAACCTACGAGCAGTACTTC
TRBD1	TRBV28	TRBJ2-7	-	CASSLTGVEQYF	TGTGCCAGCAGCCTTACAGGGGTCGAGCAGTACTTC
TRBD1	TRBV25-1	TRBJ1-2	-	CASSRTGVNYGYTF	TGTGCCAGCAGCAGGACAGGGGTGAACTATGGCTACACCTTC
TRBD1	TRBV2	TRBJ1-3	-	CASSGPRDSNRNTIYF	TGTGCCAGCAGCGGGCCCAGGGACAGCAATCGAAACACCATATATTTT
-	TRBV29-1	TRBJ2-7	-	CSVVLGTALSTYEQYF	TGCAGCGTTGTGCTGGGGACCGCCCTTTCTACCTACGAGCAGTACTTC
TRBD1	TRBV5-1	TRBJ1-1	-	CASSLRTDRVTEAFF	TGCGCCAGCAGCTTGAGGACTGACAGGGTCACTGAAGCTTTCTTT
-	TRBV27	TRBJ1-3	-	CASRLGHGGGNTIYF	TGTGCCAGCAGACTTGGACACGGCGGAGGAAACACCATATATTTT
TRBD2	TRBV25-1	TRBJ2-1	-	CASRSTSGRHNEQFF	TGTGCCAGCAGAAGTACTAGCGGGAGGCACAATGAGCAGTTCTTC
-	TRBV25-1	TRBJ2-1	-	CASSEGNEQFF	TGTGCCAGCAGTGAGGGGAATGAGCAGTTCTTC
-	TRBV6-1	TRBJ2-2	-	CASRRTGDNTGELFF	TGTGCCAGCAGGAGGACCGGAGACAACACCGGGGAGCTGTTTTTT
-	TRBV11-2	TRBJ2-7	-	CASSLDLDGSYEQYF	TGTGCCAGCAGCTTAGATCTCGACGGCAGCTACGAGCAGTACTTC
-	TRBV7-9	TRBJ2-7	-	CASSFTTQTYEQYF	TGTGCCAGCAGCTTTACGACTCAGACCTACGAGCAGTACTTC
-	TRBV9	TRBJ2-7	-	CASSVVDSNYEQYF	TGTGCCAGCAGCGTAGTGGACAGTAACTACGAGCAGTACTTC
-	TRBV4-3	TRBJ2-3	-	CASSQQLAPDTQYF	TGCGCCAGCAGCCAGCAACTAGCTCCAGATACGCAGTATTTT